This T cell receptor beta chain was sequenced in a study of cytomegalovirus exposure and HLA in healthy donors. Per the germline V gene, CDR1 is MNHEY and CDR2 is SVGAGI. The CDR3 has 13 amino acids. With V trimmed by 5 bases and J by 6 bases, 5 bases remained unmatched. The study ran its PCR with 60 Vbeta and 13 Jbeta primers. Produced via immunoSEQ multiplex PCR; TCRdb's table is partial and in-frame only. Its table lists 20,000 to 25,000 clones. The sample was PBMCs. The chain links TRBV6-5 to TRBJ2-7; 9 bases are shared with TRBD2. This clonotype was sampled from a man in his fifties or sixties in good health and CMV-seropositive. The CDR3 here is CASSGLAQREQYF. As DNA, the CDR3 is TGTGCCAGCAGTGGACTAGCGCAGCGCGAGCAGTACTTC.